These 11 T cell receptor beta chains came from one sample sequenced in a study of cytomegalovirus exposure and HLA in healthy donors. 60 Vbeta and 13 Jbeta primers were used in PCR. Method: immunoSEQ multiplex PCR; TCRdb's copy keeps in-frame clones and lacks some. The sample carries about 130,000 clones, about four fifths recorded once. The specimen sequenced was PBMCs. The receptor source for this set is a woman aged 40 to 50 in good health and CMV-seronegative.

The chain joins TRBV15 to TRBJ2-1; 16 nucleotides match TRBD2. Germline assignment: CDR1 LNHNV and CDR2 YYDKDF (reference sequence). The CDR3 has 21 residues. V was clipped by 1 base and J by 0 bases; unmatched bases: 9. The CDR3 coding sequence is TGTGCCACCAGCAGAGCATTCCCCGGGACTAGCGGGGGGGTCTCCTACAATGAGCAGTTCTTC. Translating gives CATSRAFPGTSGGVSYNEQFF. The complete variable domain, with remaining parts taken from reference TRBV15 and TRBJ2-1, reads DAMVIQNPRYQVTQFGKPVTLSCSQTLNHNVMYWYQQKSSQAPKLLFHYYDKDFNNEADTPDNFQSRRPNTSFCFLDIRSPGLGDTAMYLCATSRAFPGTSGGVSYNEQFFGPGTRLTVL.

The chain combines TRBV4-2 with TRBJ2-7; TRBD1 matches at 8 bases. The ends lost 1 base at V and 3 bases at J; junction bases unmatched: 5. Germline-derived CDR1 and CDR2 are LGHNA and YNFKEQ. This CDR3 has 15 amino acids. CDR3 sequence reads: CASSQVAGGIYEQYF. DNA of the CDR3: TGTGCCAGCAGCCAAGTGGCAGGGGGCATCTACGAGCAGTACTTC.

This chain links TRBV5-8 with TRBJ2-7; 10 bases match TRBD2. The CDR3 spans 15 residues. J lost 3 bases, V lost 4 bases, and 7 bases had no gene match. Germline values: CDR1 SGHTS, CDR2 YDEGEE. DNA of the CDR3: TGTGCCAGCAGCCATCTAGCGGGGGTCCACTACGAGCAGTACTTC. It yields the protein CASSHLAGVHYEQYF.

The genes are TRBV10-3 and TRBJ1-3, with a tentative D call TRBD1 (5 bases). This CDR3 is built from 14 residues. Trimming left V 4 bases short and J 4 bases short, with 11 bases between. CDR1 is ENHRY, CDR2 SYGVKD, per germline. The DNA of the CDR3 is TGTGCCATCAGTGGGGGGACTACCGGAAACACCATATATTTT. This encodes CAISGGTTGNTIYF.

This rearrangement joins TRBV7-2 to TRBJ2-7, with 8 bases lining up with TRBD1. The CDR3 is 15 amino acids. Germline V lookup: CDR1 SGHTA, CDR2 FQGNSA. V lost 5 bases, J lost 6 bases, and 12 bases stayed unmatched. CDR3 bases: TGTGCCAGCAGCGGACAGGGTACCGGGCTAGTCGAGCAGTACTTC. It yields the protein CASSGQGTGLVEQYF.

This clone has only a few counts. This chain connects TRBV4-1 to TRBJ1-4, with TRBD1 matching 9 bases. The germline gives CDR1 MGHRA, CDR2 YSYEKL. The J segment lost 6 bases and the V segment lost 5 bases, leaving 7 bases of the junction unmatched. The CDR3 covers 15 residues. The CDR3 loop is CASSKPGQGDEKLFF. In DNA, the CDR3 is TGCGCCAGCAGCAAACCGGGACAGGGAGATGAAAAACTGTTTTTT.

The chain is built from TRBV9 and TRBJ1-1; 8 positions agree with TRBD1. CDR1 SGDLS and CDR2 YYNGEE come from the germline V gene. This CDR3 spans 17 amino acids. V dropped 0 bases and J dropped 0; count of bases not matched to a gene: 7. For the CDR3, the DNA is TGTGCCAGCAGCGTAGTTACGGGACAGGTCATGAACACTGAAGCTTTCTTT. It encodes CASSVVTGQVMNTEAFF.

This chain connects TRBV10-3 to TRBJ1-2; 9 positions agree with TRBD1. The CDR3 has 19 residues. J lost 3 bases, V lost 7 bases, and 21 bases had no gene match. Germline V gives CDR1 ENHRY, CDR2 SYGVKD. In nucleotides, the CDR3 is TGTGCCATCAAGGCAGCCCAGACGACCGGGACAGGGTCTCACTATGGCTACACCTTC. It specifies CAIKAAQTTGTGSHYGYTF.

This clone has only a few counts. This chain connects TRBV4-3 to TRBJ1-4; unclear D gene. CDR1 and CDR2 (germline): LGHNA, YSLEER. Deletions cut 2 bases from V and 4 bases from J, with 11 bases between. CDR3 length: 15 amino acids. This CDR3 reads CASSQSKQSNEKLFF. As DNA, the CDR3 is TGCGCCAGCAGCCAAAGCAAACAGAGTAATGAAAAACTGTTTTTT.

CDR3: CASSSGQGLESTEAFF. CDR3 sequence (DNA): TGTGCCAGCAGCTCGGGACAGGGTTTAGAGAGCACTGAAGCTTTCTTT. The chain has TRBV5-6 and TRBJ1-1; 9 bases agree with TRBD1. Germline CDR1 and CDR2: SGHDT and YYEEEE. The CDR3 sequence is 16 residues long. The ends lost 3 bases at V and 4 bases at J; junction bases unmatched: 10.

The chain's CDR3 is CSVAGLAGGIADTQYF. CDR3 bases: TGCAGCGTCGCAGGACTAGCGGGGGGGATCGCAGATACGCAGTATTTT. This rearrangement joins TRBV29-1 to TRBJ2-3; 15 positions match TRBD2. Trimming at V came to 6 bases and at J to 4 bases, leaving 8 bases not matched to a gene. Germline CDR1 is SQVTM and CDR2 is ANQGSEA. CDR3 length equals 16 residues.